One sample yielded the 6 T cell receptor beta chains listed below, sequenced in a study of blood T cell repertoires in COVID-19 (dated by TCRdb to between 2020 and 2021). Receptors were amplified or captured by the immunoSEQ multiplex PCR assay. Held by TCRdb, this immuneACCESS table contains in-frame sequences only and omits some clones. Under half of the omission traces to an unresolved V gene where checked; the cause of the rest is unknown. The sample table contains approximately 250,000 clones; only one count was recorded for 88% of them. The ten largest clones capture 2.5% to 3.5% of the sample. Sample: PBMCs or T cells enriched from blood (not recorded which). These receptors were taken from a woman aged 35 to 49 who had been exposed to COVID-19.

The chain couples TRBV7-6 to TRBJ1-4, with unresolved D. This CDR3 is 16 amino acids long. V was shortened by 5 bases and J by 8 bases, with 21 bases between the two germline ends. Germline CDR1 SGHVS, CDR2 FNYEAQ. The DNA of the CDR3 is TGTGCCAGCAGCCCGGAGATCGGCGCGGGGAAGGAAAAACTGTTTTTT. It yields the protein CASSPEIGAGKEKLFF.

This chain links TRBV6-2 or TRBV6-3 with TRBJ2-7; TRBD1 is a possible D gene (5 bases). CDR1 is MNHEY and CDR2 is SVGEGT in the germline V gene. The V end was cut by 2 bases, the J end by 4 bases, with 15 bases between. The CDR3 spans 15 residues. CDR3 bases: TGTGCCAGCAGTTACGGTGTCGCAGGGATGTACGAGCAGTACTTC. This encodes CASSYGVAGMYEQYF.

About this clone itself: The junction differs from germline at one of its ends, possibly a read error. The chain carries TRBV6-5 and TRBJ1-3, with TRBD1 matching over 8 bases. Looked up from germline, CDR1 is MNHEY and CDR2 is SVGAGI. The CDR3 has 15 residues. This CDR3 reads CASSYSGQAGNTIYF. The CDR3 nucleotides are TGTGCCAGCAGCTACTCGGGACAGGCTGGAAACACCATATATTTT.

This chain joins TRBV29-1 and TRBJ1-1; TRBD1 aligns across 8 bases. This CDR3 region has 11 residues. With 1 base clipped from V and 11 bases from J, the junction kept 3 bases outside the gene matches. Germline CDR1 reads SQVTM; CDR2 reads ANQGSEA. The CDR3 coding sequence is TGCAGCGTTGAAGTTACAGGGGGGGCTTTCTTT. Translating it yields CSVEVTGGAFF.

The genes are TRBV2 and TRBJ2-7; 14 bases match TRBD2. The CDR3 extends over 17 amino acids. The J segment lost 3 bases and the V segment lost 1 base, leaving 5 bases of the junction unmatched. Germline CDR1 and CDR2: SNHLY and FYNNEI. The chain's CDR3 is CASSEEGLAGVGYEQYV. CDR3 nucleotides: TGTGCCAGCAGTGAAGAGGGACTAGCGGGAGTAGGCTACGAGCAGTACGTC.

The chain is built from TRBV5-6 and TRBJ2-1; 10 nucleotides align to TRBD1. V dropped 6 bases and J dropped 6; count of bases not matched to a gene: 9. The CDR3 length is 15 residues. Germline V gene sequence: CDR1 SGHDT, CDR2 YYEEEE. The CDR3 spells CASNRRDRGGNEQFF. CDR3 in DNA: TGTGCCAGCAATCGGAGGGACAGGGGAGGCAATGAGCAGTTCTTC.